This T cell receptor beta chain was profiled in a study of T-cell reconstitution after alpha-beta-depleted transplantation in children. This CDR3 is 15 amino acids long. Deletions cut 3 bases from V and 6 bases from J, with 18 bases between. The germline V gene encodes CDR1 LNHNV and CDR2 YYDKDF (reference sequence). General study points: Several hundred expanded graft clones reportedly gave rise to the alpha-beta T cells present about two months after transplant. There were some patients whose high TCRbeta diversity at day 60 came from surviving recipient T cells and thymic progenitors. Diversity and T-cell counts at one year after transplant derived mostly from new T cells.

Unique molecular identifiers were incorporated during preparation of the TCRbeta library. One entry per CDR3 protein results from TCRdb running MiXCR on the PCR reads. There are approximately 210,000 distinct CDR3 sequences in the sample; approximately 17% occur only once, and about 39% lies in the top ten. For this clonotype: Its target is unknown.

The V call is TRBV15, the J call TRBJ2-7; D is possibly TRBD1 (6 bases). This material consisted of PBMCs, mostly from graft donor cells, taken 360 days after TCRalphabeta/CD19-depleted stem cell transplant. The source is a male patient under 10 years old who had a stem cell transplant for acute lymphoblastic leukemia, so the T cells may come from the graft donor. DNA for the CDR3: TGTGCCACCAGCAGGGAGACAGGTCTCTTAATCGAGCAGTACTTC. Residues: CATSRETGLLIEQYF. The whole variable domain, remainder taken from reference TRBV15 and TRBJ2-7, is DAMVIQNPRYQVTQFGKPVTLSCSQTLNHNVMYWYQQKSSQAPKLLFHYYDKDFNNEADTPDNFQSRRPNTSFCFLDIRSPGLGDTAMYLCATSRETGLLIEQYFGPGTRLTVT.